This is a list of T cell receptor beta chains from one sample in a study of blood T cells in healthy people across ages. TCRdb processed the 5' RACE reads anew with MiXCR; each CDR3 protein has one entry. This sample yields 650,000 to 1,000,000 distinct CDR3 sequences, of which under 40% are seen a single time; roughly 13% belongs to the top ten. The material sequenced was blood. Receptors were obtained from a man in his late teens or twenties in good health. CDR3s leave out the opening cysteine and the closing phenylalanine or tryptophan. Fields, in order: clone size, V gene, D gene, CDR3 length, CDR3 protein. D genes are given only for firm matches. Expanded clones are given a class, and other clones once, few, many or no size at all.

abundance: few
v_gene: TRBV5-1
d_gene: TRBD1
len: 14
CDR3aa: ASSLGDRASQETQY

abundance: -
v_gene: TRBV6-6
d_gene: -
len: 13
CDR3aa: ASSYDRKTRSGYT

abundance: many
v_gene: TRBV4-3
d_gene: -
len: 12
CDR3aa: ASSQDNVNYGYT

abundance: -
v_gene: TRBV20-1
d_gene: -
len: 11
CDR3aa: SPYRTGNYGYT

abundance: -
v_gene: TRBV27
d_gene: -
len: 14
CDR3aa: ASSLSLTGPTGELF

abundance: -
v_gene: TRBV27
d_gene: TRBD2
len: 13
CDR3aa: ASSPPSGGASEQY

abundance: few
v_gene: TRBV30
d_gene: -
len: 12
CDR3aa: AWSKLRQDYEQY

abundance: few
v_gene: TRBV12-3/TRBV12-4
d_gene: TRBD1
len: 13
CDR3aa: ASSPQGFGYNEQF

abundance: few
v_gene: TRBV7-8
d_gene: TRBD1
len: 12
CDR3aa: ASRKDRRGTEAF

abundance: -
v_gene: TRBV10-2
d_gene: -
len: 12
CDR3aa: TSSEGEGQQPQH

abundance: many
v_gene: TRBV5-5
d_gene: -
len: 12
CDR3aa: ATKPPGTSYEQY

abundance: -
v_gene: TRBV29-1
d_gene: -
len: 13
CDR3aa: SVAGAGRSYNEQF

abundance: -
v_gene: TRBV12-3/TRBV12-4
d_gene: TRBD1
len: 12
CDR3aa: ASSLRDRDTEAF

abundance: -
v_gene: TRBV4-3
d_gene: -
len: 16
CDR3aa: ASSPWAQQSSGANVLT

abundance: few
v_gene: TRBV12-3/TRBV12-4
d_gene: TRBD1
len: 14
CDR3aa: ASSLISTGVGYGYT

abundance: once
v_gene: TRBV7-9
d_gene: -
len: 13
CDR3aa: ASSLAGGGKNERY

abundance: -
v_gene: TRBV12-3/TRBV12-4
d_gene: -
len: 11
CDR3aa: ASTLGSYNEQF

abundance: few
v_gene: TRBV3-1
d_gene: -
len: 12
CDR3aa: ASSQVGSGNTIY

abundance: -
v_gene: TRBV2
d_gene: -
len: 11
CDR3aa: ASTMDRNQPQH

abundance: -
v_gene: TRBV20-1
d_gene: -
len: 13
CDR3aa: SARGGGASYNEQY

abundance: few
v_gene: TRBV5-4
d_gene: -
len: 12
CDR3aa: ASSPAGKNTEAF

abundance: many
v_gene: TRBV27
d_gene: -
len: 13
CDR3aa: ASSLGGLSTDTQY

abundance: few
v_gene: TRBV20-1
d_gene: TRBD1
len: 14
CDR3aa: SARPSDRGEQETQY

abundance: few
v_gene: TRBV25-1
d_gene: -
len: 11
CDR3aa: ASRRDAWNEQY

abundance: few
v_gene: TRBV7-2
d_gene: -
len: 11
CDR3aa: ASSSQRGETQY

abundance: many
v_gene: TRBV15
d_gene: -
len: 15
CDR3aa: ATSRVGQGSYQETQY

abundance: few
v_gene: TRBV5-5
d_gene: -
len: 12
CDR3aa: ASSLVQGGIEQF

abundance: few
v_gene: TRBV5-1
d_gene: -
len: 13
CDR3aa: ASSSERLYSYEQY

abundance: -
v_gene: TRBV12-3/TRBV12-4
d_gene: TRBD1
len: 16
CDR3aa: ASSLGVDLPGQGDIQY

abundance: -
v_gene: TRBV24-1
d_gene: -
len: 11
CDR3aa: ATSDWGDQPQH

abundance: -
v_gene: TRBV12-3/TRBV12-4
d_gene: TRBD2
len: 12
CDR3aa: ASKLRLAGNEQY

abundance: few
v_gene: TRBV5-6
d_gene: TRBD2
len: 14
CDR3aa: ASSFGAGGPGNEQF

abundance: few
v_gene: TRBV5-1
d_gene: TRBD2
len: 12
CDR3aa: ASSIGGAVNEQF

abundance: many
v_gene: TRBV6-2/TRBV6-3
d_gene: -
len: 13
CDR3aa: ASSYSSRGQETQY

abundance: few
v_gene: TRBV9
d_gene: -
len: 11
CDR3aa: ASSPGPGETQY

abundance: few
v_gene: TRBV7-8
d_gene: -
len: 12
CDR3aa: ASSSDGFNTEAF

abundance: -
v_gene: TRBV20-1
d_gene: TRBD2
len: 11
CDR3aa: SATGGGTGELF

abundance: few
v_gene: TRBV5-1
d_gene: -
len: 11
CDR3aa: ASSFPRGNEQF

abundance: few
v_gene: TRBV11-3
d_gene: -
len: 12
CDR3aa: ASSTGWGDNEQF

abundance: -
v_gene: TRBV10-3
d_gene: TRBD1
len: 11
CDR3aa: AITLDRVGGYT

abundance: few
v_gene: TRBV7-9
d_gene: TRBD1
len: 12
CDR3aa: ASSDSTGATEAF

abundance: few
v_gene: TRBV12-3/TRBV12-4
d_gene: -
len: 10
CDR3aa: ASSFEYTEAF

abundance: many
v_gene: TRBV7-9
d_gene: -
len: 15
CDR3aa: ASSPTGPGKDNSPLH

abundance: -
v_gene: TRBV6-5
d_gene: -
len: 10
CDR3aa: ASSRDTCEAF

abundance: -
v_gene: TRBV5-6
d_gene: TRBD1
len: 13
CDR3aa: ASSILDRGGEKLF

abundance: -
v_gene: TRBV2
d_gene: -
len: 13
CDR3aa: ASRSDWENYNEQY

abundance: many
v_gene: TRBV27
d_gene: -
len: 10
CDR3aa: ASSPLGYEQY

abundance: few
v_gene: TRBV7-2
d_gene: -
len: 12
CDR3aa: ASSLDGQAYGYT

abundance: -
v_gene: TRBV7-2
d_gene: TRBD1
len: 14
CDR3aa: ASSPETGFGYNEQF

abundance: few
v_gene: TRBV4-3
d_gene: TRBD1
len: 12
CDR3aa: ASSQITGEDTQY

abundance: many
v_gene: TRBV7-2
d_gene: TRBD1
len: 11
CDR3aa: ASRQGSNYGYT

abundance: many
v_gene: TRBV21-1
d_gene: -
len: 16
CDR3aa: ASSTPTQNRGRNYGYT

abundance: -
v_gene: TRBV7-2
d_gene: TRBD2
len: 16
CDR3aa: ASSTPGTSGGISNEQY

abundance: many
v_gene: TRBV4-1
d_gene: TRBD1
len: 12
CDR3aa: ASMRGQGPYEQY

abundance: -
v_gene: TRBV4-1
d_gene: TRBD1
len: 13
CDR3aa: ASSQTATGEYEQY

abundance: -
v_gene: TRBV12-3/TRBV12-4
d_gene: -
len: 15
CDR3aa: ASSLLPYRVSTDTQY

abundance: many
v_gene: TRBV4-2
d_gene: -
len: 10
CDR3aa: ASSQVRGEAF

abundance: -
v_gene: TRBV7-9
d_gene: -
len: 10
CDR3aa: ASSYSLNEQY